Below are 26 T cell receptor beta chains sequenced from a single sample in a study of control samples from healthy donors and cancer patients. TCRdb's table, derived via immunoSEQ multiplex PCR, lists solely in-frame clones and lacks some. The sample includes around 100,000 clones, more than 75% of them seen just once. The sample was blood. All receptors come from a woman aged 50 to 60 in good health.

The sample holds a few counts of this clone. This chain links TRBV14 with TRBJ1-2; weak D call: TRBD1 (6 bases). V gave up 1 base and J gave up 8 bases, with 17 bases separating them. CDR3 length: 15 residues. In germline, CDR1 is SGHDN, CDR2 FVKESK. The CDR3, as DNA: TGTGCCAGCAGCCAAGTGGCAGGGGCGGGACGAGGCTACACCTTC. This translates into CASSQVAGAGRGYTF.

The chain has TRBV5-4 and TRBJ1-2, with D uncertain. Germline V gives CDR1 SGHNT, CDR2 YYREEE (reference sequence). This CDR3 comprises 15 residues. V lost 4 bases and J 4 bases, leaving 17 bases between the germline ends. CDR3 amino acids: CASSLNSPSGYGYTF. The CDR3 nucleotides read TGTGCCAGCAGCCTAAATTCGCCCTCAGGCTATGGCTACACCTTC.

This chain joins TRBV13 and TRBJ2-4, with TRBD1 identical over 7 bases. The J segment lost 0 bases and the V segment lost 5 bases, leaving 7 bases of the junction unmatched. CDR3 length equals 16 residues. CDR1 and CDR2 from the germline V gene are PRHDT and FYEKMQ (reference sequence). The CDR3 DNA follows: TGTGCCAGCAGCGATCATACAGGGGTAGCCAAAAACATTCAGTACTTC. Its translation: CASSDHTGVAKNIQYF.

A single count supports this clone. The junction departs from the called germline gene at one end, perhaps through a read error. This chain uses TRBV7-3 with TRBJ1-3; a weak D match, TRBD1 (5 bases). The germline V gene has CDR1 SGHTA and CDR2 FQGTGA. The CDR3 extends over 17 amino acids. CDR3 region: CASSPPAGLYSGSTIYF. The CDR3 DNA sequence: TGTGCCAGCAGCCCTCCCGCGGGACTCTACTCTGGAAGCACCATATATTTT. Together with reference TRBV7-3 and TRBJ1-3, the CDR3 gives the full variable domain: GAGVSQTPSNKVTEKGKYVELRCDPISGHTALYWYRQSLGQGPEFLIYFQGTGAADDSGLPNDRFFAVRPEGSVSTLKIQRTERGDSAVYLCASSPPAGLYSGSTIYFGEGSWLTVV.

The CDR3 region is CASSDGAGMTDTQYF. The CDR3 DNA reads TGTGCCAGCAGTGACGGAGCGGGGATGACAGATACGCAGTATTTT. This chain links TRBV6-4 with TRBJ2-3; TRBD2 aligns across 7 bases. The V segment lost 2 bases and the J segment 3 bases; nucleotides outside the gene matches: 5. From germline, CDR1 is MRHNA and CDR2 SNTAGT. This CDR3 is 15 amino acids long.

This rearrangement joins TRBV5-1 to TRBJ2-7; possible D gene TRBD1, 5 bases. The CDR3 is made up of 14 amino acids. V lost 4 bases, J lost 4 bases, and 15 bases lay in between. In germline, CDR1 is SGHRS, CDR2 YFSETQ. CDR3 sequence (DNA): TGCGCCAGCAGCCAACAGGCCCCCGGGTACGAGCAGTACTTC. Protein sequence: CASSQQAPGYEQYF.

The gene calls are TRBV2 and TRBJ2-2; TRBD2 agrees at 7 bases. V lost 6 bases and J lost 7; bases outside the gene matches: 8. The germline gives CDR1 SNHLY, CDR2 FYNNEI. The CDR3 covers 14 residues. In DNA, the CDR3 is TGTGCCAGCAGGAGTGCGGGGGATGTCGGGGAGCTGTTTTTT. Protein: CASRSAGDVGELFF.

This chain uses TRBV5-6 with TRBJ2-7, with D uncertain. This CDR3 has 12 residues. The ends were cut back, 4 bases at V and 3 bases at J, with 8 bases in the middle. CDR1 is SGHDT, CDR2 YYEEEE, per germline. The CDR3 spells CASSQDNYEQYV. The CDR3 nucleotides read TGTGCCAGCAGCCAAGACAACTACGAGCAGTACGTC.

The V and J genes are TRBV6-2 or TRBV6-3 and TRBJ2-1, with D possibly being TRBD2 (5 bases). The V and J ends lost 3 bases and 10 bases respectively, with 16 bases between them. Germline loops: CDR1 MNHEY, CDR2 SVGEGT. This CDR3 comprises 14 residues. The CDR3 protein is CASSYITGNREQFF. The CDR3 DNA reads TGTGCCAGCAGTTATATCACCGGGAATCGAGAGCAGTTCTTC.

The chain employs TRBV27 and TRBJ2-1, with TRBD1 as a possible D gene (5 bases). V shed 0 bases and J shed 8 bases, with 8 bases lying between them. Germline V gene sequence: CDR1 MNHEY, CDR2 SMNVEV (reference sequence). CDR3 length: 13 amino acids. The CDR3 protein is CASSLSRVDEQFF. The CDR3 DNA reads TGTGCCAGCAGTTTATCCAGGGTAGATGAGCAGTTCTTC.

The gene calls are TRBV21-1 and TRBJ2-3; the D call of TRBD2 is as the table states it, not checked on the DNA. TRBV21-1 is annotated as a pseudogene. CDR3 length equals 16 residues. CDR3 amino acids: CASSTGSNRRKDTQYF. The CDR3 region has the DNA TGTGCCAGCAGCACTGGGTCAAATCGGCGGAAAGATACGCAGTATTTT.

The chain uses TRBV9 and TRBJ2-3; D gene unclear. From germline, CDR1 is SGDLS and CDR2 YYNGEE. Trimming stripped 4 bases from V and 1 base from J, with 10 bases between. The length of the CDR3 is 14 residues. CDR3 loop: CASSLDGGTDTQYF. The CDR3 DNA sequence: TGTGCCAGCAGCCTAGATGGCGGCACAGATACGCAGTATTTT.

Within the sample, this clone is medium-sized. The chain combines TRBV12-5 with TRBJ1-1, with D possibly being TRBD1 (6 bases). The CDR3 runs 14 residues. Germline CDR1 reads LGHNT; CDR2 reads FRNRAP. V shed 7 bases and J shed 4 bases, with 16 bases lying between them. In DNA, the CDR3 is TGTGCTAGTGCCCCATCGTTAGGGGGCACTGAAGCTTTCTTT. Translation: CASAPSLGGTEAFF.

This rearrangement joins TRBV6-5 to TRBJ2-1; 7 bases fit TRBD2. Germline CDR1 reads MNHEY; CDR2 reads SVGAGI. Losses at the gene ends were 6 bases for V and 4 bases for J; bases not matched to a gene: 9. CDR3 length: 15 amino acids. CDR3 residues: CASRLAADPYNEQFF. As DNA, the CDR3 is TGTGCCAGCAGGCTAGCGGCCGACCCATACAATGAGCAGTTCTTC.

This chain uses TRBV24-1 with TRBJ2-7; D uncertain. The V gene lost 3 bases and the J gene lost 5 bases, with 13 bases spanning the gap. Germline CDR1 is KGHDR and CDR2 is SFDVKD. The CDR3 loop spans 14 amino acids. The CDR3 DNA reads as TGTGCCACCAGTGATACGGAAGCTAAAAACGAGCAGTACGTC. Its protein product is CATSDTEAKNEQYV.

The chain uses TRBV28 and TRBJ2-7; TRBD2 might be the D (6 bases). Trimming took off 3 bases at V and 6 bases at J, with 18 bases between the two ends. Germline V CDR1 and CDR2: MDHEN, SYDVKM. The length of the CDR3 is 15 residues. The CDR3 loop is CASSFFGSGMSEQYV. The CDR3 coding sequence is TGTGCCAGCAGTTTCTTCGGGAGTGGTATGTCCGAGCAGTACGTC.

J is TRBJ1-5 and V is TRBV29-1; possibly TRBD1 for D (6 bases). V dropped 6 bases and J dropped 0 bases, with 12 bases sitting between them. This CDR3 contains 14 residues. CDR1 SQVTM and CDR2 ANQGSEA come from the germline V gene. The CDR3 region is CSVAGAYSNQPQHF. CDR3 nucleotide sequence: TGCAGCGTGGCAGGGGCCTATAGCAATCAGCCCCAGCATTTT.

V is TRBV24-1 and J is TRBJ2-2; unclear D gene. Germline CDR1 is KGHDR and CDR2 is SFDVKD. This CDR3 comprises 13 residues. Trimming removed 6 bases from V and 2 bases from J, with 6 bases in between. This CDR3 reads CATSITNTGELFF. CDR3 DNA sequence: TGTGCCACCAGTATCACCAACACCGGGGAGCTGTTTTTT.

The chain employs TRBV5-1 and TRBJ2-1, with unresolved D. V was shortened by 1 base and J by 8 bases, with 7 bases between the two germline ends. From germline, CDR1 is SGHRS and CDR2 YFSETQ. This CDR3 comprises 12 residues. The chain's CDR3 is CASSLIPDEQFF. The CDR3 nucleotides are TGCGCCAGCAGCTTGATCCCAGATGAGCAGTTCTTC.

This rearrangement joins TRBV7-6 to TRBJ2-1; TRBD2 agrees at 11 bases. Trimming took 6 bases from V and 4 from J; bases not matched to a gene: 11. Per the germline V gene, CDR1 is SGHVS and CDR2 is FNYEAQ. This CDR3 contains 17 residues. CDR3 bases: TGTGCCAGCAGTTCTAGCGGGAGGAGGGCGTCGTACAATGAGCAGTTCTTC. It is translated as CASSSSGRRASYNEQFF.

Regarding this clone: At the DNA level, this CDR3 is encoded by other sequences in the same sample as well. The chain recombines TRBV5-1 with TRBJ2-7; D unclear. The CDR3 is 11 amino acids. CDR1 is SGHRS and CDR2 is YFSETQ in the germline V gene. Trimming took 4 bases from V and 4 from J, leaving 6 bases between them. CDR3 residues: CASSLGYEQYF. Here the CDR3 DNA reads TGCGCCAGCAGCCTCGGGTACGAGCAGTACTTC.

V and J are TRBV6-5 and TRBJ2-1; 12 nucleotides agree with TRBD1. The CDR3 is made up of 15 amino acids. V gave up 6 bases and J gave up 10 bases; unmatched junction bases: 10. Germline CDR1 is MNHEY and CDR2 is SVGAGI. The chain's CDR3 is CASSPEGTGGKEQFF. CDR3 DNA sequence: TGTGCCAGCAGCCCCGAGGGGACAGGGGGCAAGGAGCAGTTCTTC.

The gene calls are TRBV7-9 and TRBJ2-1, with 10 bases lining up with TRBD2. J was trimmed by 9 bases and V by 1 base; bases with no gene match: 6. The CDR3 spans 15 residues. The germline CDR1 and CDR2 sequences are SEHNR and FQNEAQ (reference sequence). The CDR3 sequence is CASSLGLAGAGEQFF. In DNA form, the CDR3 reads TGTGCCAGCAGCTTAGGTCTAGCGGGGGCGGGTGAGCAGTTCTTC.

V and J are TRBV9 and TRBJ1-5; D unclear. Trimming took off 3 bases at V and 1 base at J, with 11 bases between the two ends. Germline V gives CDR1 SGDLS, CDR2 YYNGEE. The CDR3 spans 15 residues. CDR3 nucleotide sequence: TGTGCCAGCAGCGGGCTCGGAGGAAGCAATCAGCCCCAGCATTTT. Residues: CASSGLGGSNQPQHF.

This sequence joins TRBV3-1 (or the pseudogene TRBV3-2) and TRBJ1-2; TRBD1 aligns across 7 bases. Germline V gene sequence: CDR1 LGHDT, CDR2 YNNKEL (reference sequence). There are 15 residues in the CDR3. The V gene end was trimmed by 3 bases and the J gene end by 6 bases; junction bases not matched to a gene: 10. CDR3 sequence: CASSHSETGRDGYTF. Written as DNA, the CDR3 is TGTGCCAGCAGCCATTCCGAGACAGGGAGGGATGGCTACACCTTC.

V usage is TRBV5-8 and J usage is TRBJ1-5; TRBD1 might be the D (6 bases). Germline CDR1 and CDR2: SGHTS and YDEGEE. There are 16 residues in the CDR3. The ends were cut back, 7 bases at V and 1 base at J, with 18 bases in the middle. The CDR3 here is CASVHSRGESNQPQHF. In DNA form, the CDR3 reads TGTGCCAGCGTTCACTCCAGGGGCGAGAGCAATCAGCCCCAGCATTTT.